These 32 T cell receptor beta chains share one sample of origin, sequenced in a study of identical twins. In TCRdb, the 5' RACE reads were re-called with MiXCR into one record per CDR3 protein. The sample has more than 250,000 distinct CDR3 sequences, 8% to 9% seen once. This sample also belongs to another study, concerning yellow fever vaccine responses in identical twins.

The sequenced sample consisted of memory (CD45RO+) T cells sorted from blood. All receptors derive from a young woman in good health.

The table lists this clonotype with many counts. The V and J genes are TRBV7-3 and TRBJ2-2, with D perhaps matching TRBD2 (5 bases). The CDR3 is 13 residues long. Germline CDR1 and CDR2: SGHTA and FQGTGA. V gave up 1 base and J gave up 6 bases, with 6 bases separating them. CDR3 residues: CASSLRGSGELFF. The CDR3 DNA follows: TGTGCCAGCAGCTTAAGAGGGTCCGGGGAGCTGTTTTTT.

In this sample, this clonotype turned up many times. CDR3 coding DNA: TGTGCCACCAGTGATACATATAGTAGCACAGATACGCAGTATTTT. It is translated as CATSDTYSSTDTQYF. The chain employs TRBV24-1 and TRBJ2-3, with D unclear. Deletions cut 3 bases from V and 0 bases from J, with 9 bases between. The germline V gene has CDR1 KGHDR and CDR2 SFDVKD. CDR3 length equals 15 residues.

The genes are TRBV6-1 and TRBJ2-2; TRBD2 might be the D (5 bases). The V and J ends lost 6 bases and 5 bases respectively, with 7 bases between them. The germline V gene has CDR1 MNHNS and CDR2 SASEGT. The CDR3 contains 12 residues. Here the CDR3 reads CASRRETGELFF. DNA for the CDR3: TGTGCCAGCAGGAGGGAAACCGGGGAGCTGTTTTTT.

This clonotype was counted at least ten times. The chain employs TRBV5-1 and TRBJ2-2, with 7 nucleotides matching TRBD2. CDR1 is SGHRS, CDR2 YFSETQ, per germline. The V gene end was trimmed by 4 bases and the J gene end by 0 bases; junction bases not matched to a gene: 9. The CDR3 length is 17 residues. As DNA, the CDR3 is TGCGCCAGCAGCCCCGGGGGGAGACTCGCGAACACCGGGGAGCTGTTTTTT. Amino acids: CASSPGGRLANTGELFF.

This clonotype appeared a few times. The CDR3 spells CSARKTNTEAFF. The CDR3 DNA reads as TGCAGTGCTAGAAAGACGAACACTGAAGCTTTCTTT. This chain uses TRBV20-1 with TRBJ1-1, with unresolved D. The V end was cut by 2 bases, the J end by 1 base, with 5 bases between. Per the germline V gene, CDR1 is DFQATT and CDR2 is SNEGSKA (reference sequence). The CDR3 has 12 residues.

J is TRBJ2-3 and V is TRBV14; no reliable D call. Germline V CDR1 and CDR2: SGHDN, FVKESK. The CDR3 length is 15 residues. V gave up 1 base and J gave up 2 bases, with 10 bases separating them. Here the CDR3 DNA reads TGTGCCAGCAGCCAAGCGCGGCCGACCACAGATACGCAGTATTTT. Its translation is CASSQARPTTDTQYF.

This clonotype was observed at least ten times. The chain combines TRBV5-1 with TRBJ2-1, with TRBD2 matching 9 bases. Germline CDR1 reads SGHRS; CDR2 reads YFSETQ. With V trimmed by 5 bases and J by 2 bases, 5 bases remained unmatched. This CDR3 is 15 amino acids long. The CDR3 sequence: CASRVGTSTYNEQFF. Here the CDR3 DNA reads TGCGCCAGCAGGGTCGGGACTAGCACCTACAATGAGCAGTTCTTC.

The sample holds many counts of this clonotype. This rearrangement joins TRBV6-2 or TRBV6-3 to TRBJ2-3, with 8 bases matching TRBD2. This CDR3 region has 16 residues. J was trimmed by 3 bases and V by 6 bases; bases with no gene match: 11. Germline CDR1 and CDR2: MNHEY and SVGEGT. CDR3: CASSLSGLAGTDTQYF. The CDR3 coding sequence is TGTGCCAGCAGCCTTTCCGGACTAGCTGGGACAGATACGCAGTATTTT.

This clonotype was found a few times. This sequence joins TRBV7-9 and TRBJ2-1; 11 bases fit TRBD2. The CDR3 covers 16 residues. V was clipped by 5 bases and J by 8 bases; unmatched bases: 11. Germline V CDR1 and CDR2: SEHNR, FQNEAQ (reference sequence). DNA for the CDR3: TGTGCCAGCAGCCTTCTAGCGGGGGGAGGTTTGTATGAGCAGTTCTTC. Translation gives CASSLLAGGGLYEQFF.

Many counts were recorded for this clonotype. The gene calls are TRBV29-1 and TRBJ2-2; D not certain. The CDR3 runs to 13 residues. Germline CDR1 and CDR2: SQVTM and ANQGSEA. V dropped 7 bases and J dropped 5 bases, with 14 bases sitting between them. This CDR3 is CSGGLLGTGELFF. DNA for the CDR3: TGCAGCGGAGGCCTTTTAGGGACCGGGGAGCTGTTTTTT.

The gene calls are TRBV7-9 and TRBJ2-3, with TRBD1 matching 9 bases. The CDR3 length is 15 residues. After removal of 4 bases from V and 0 bases from J, the junction contained 2 bases not matched to a gene. The germline V gene has CDR1 SEHNR and CDR2 FQNEAQ (reference sequence). CDR3 protein: CASSSGTGSTDTQYF. In DNA, the CDR3 is TGTGCCAGCAGCTCAGGGACAGGGAGCACAGATACGCAGTATTTT.

There are a few counts of this clonotype. V gene TRBV20-1 combines with J gene TRBJ1-2; 7 bases match TRBD1. Germline V gives CDR1 DFQATT, CDR2 SNEGSKA (reference sequence). V trimming: 3 bases; J trimming: 3 bases; junction bases outside the gene matches: 4. The CDR3 contains 13 residues. CDR3 in amino acids: CSAREGAYYGYTF. CDR3 in DNA: TGCAGTGCTAGGGAGGGGGCTTACTATGGCTACACCTTC.

In regard to this clonotype: A read error may explain this, as a much larger clone is one base away. J is TRBJ2-2 and V is TRBV2; 7 bases match TRBD1. Germline values: CDR1 SNHLY, CDR2 FYNNEI. The CDR3 has 15 amino acids. The CDR3 loop is CDSRGQQLNTGELFF. CDR3 coding DNA: TGTGACAGCAGGGGACAGCAATTGAACACCGGGGAGCTGTTTTTT.

This clonotype was counted at least ten times. The CDR3 loop reads CASSAWTLGGETQYF. The CDR3 DNA sequence: TGTGCCAGCAGTGCTTGGACCCTGGGTGGTGAGACCCAGTACTTC. The chain links TRBV27 to TRBJ2-5, with D unresolved. The CDR3 has 15 amino acids. CDR1 is MNHEY and CDR2 is SMNVEV in the germline V gene (reference sequence). The V and J ends lost 5 bases and 5 bases respectively, with 18 bases between them.

In this sample, this clonotype turned up a few times. CDR3 region: CASSFSGFSSSPSGANVLTF. CDR3 coding DNA: TGTGCCAGCAGCTTCTCGGGGTTTTCCTCTTCGCCCTCTGGGGCCAACGTCCTGACTTTC. The chain recombines TRBV11-1 with TRBJ2-6; the D gene is possibly TRBD2 (5 bases). The V gene's germline CDR1 is SGHAT and CDR2 FQDESV (reference sequence). The CDR3 runs to 20 residues. V lost 3 bases and J lost 0, with 21 bases in between.

This clonotype was recorded at least ten times. This rearrangement joins TRBV6-1 to TRBJ2-7, with a weak D call TRBD1 (6 bases). The V end was cut by 6 bases, the J end by 4 bases, with 13 bases between. The CDR3 contains 13 residues. Looked up from germline, CDR1 is MNHNS and CDR2 is SASEGT. CDR3 amino acids: CASSAGTNYEQYV. Written as DNA, the CDR3 is TGTGCCAGCAGCGCCGGGACAAATTACGAGCAGTACGTC.

Only a few counts were recorded for this clonotype. V usage is TRBV29-1 and J usage is TRBJ2-3; D might be TRBD1 or TRBD2, each matching 6 bases. V was clipped by 7 bases and J by 2 bases, with 19 bases between them. Germline lookup yields CDR1 SQVTM and CDR2 ANQGSEA. The length of the CDR3 is 15 residues. The CDR3 reads CSAQGSGAVTDTQYF. CDR3 in DNA: TGCAGCGCACAGGGTAGCGGAGCTGTCACAGATACGCAGTATTTT.

The gene calls are TRBV7-2 and TRBJ1-4; no firm D call. There are 12 residues in the CDR3. Deletions cut 7 bases from V and 8 bases from J, with 11 bases between. Germline values: CDR1 SGHTA, CDR2 FQGNSA. The CDR3 reads CASMRVNEKLFF. The CDR3 nucleotides read TGTGCCAGCATGCGAGTTAACGAAAAACTGTTTTTT.

This clonotype was found a few times. V and J are TRBV2 and TRBJ2-7; D gene unclear. Germline lookup yields CDR1 SNHLY and CDR2 FYNNEI. This CDR3 is 11 amino acids long. DNA for the CDR3: TGTGCACCGAGTGCCTCCTACGAGCAGTACGTC. It is translated as CAPSASYEQYV.

This clonotype was counted at least ten times. The V and J genes are TRBV4-1 and TRBJ2-5; TRBD2 is a possible D gene (5 bases). This CDR3 spans 15 amino acids. The V and J ends lost 0 bases and 5 bases respectively, with 13 bases between them. Germline loops: CDR1 MGHRA, CDR2 YSYEKL. The CDR3 sequence: CASSQDGNGKETQYF. DNA of the CDR3: TGCGCCAGCAGCCAAGATGGAAACGGGAAGGAGACCCAGTACTTC.

This clonotype has a count of ten or more. The rearrangement joins TRBV5-1 to TRBJ1-2, with 7 nucleotides matching TRBD1. Germline V lookup: CDR1 SGHRS, CDR2 YFSETQ. CDR3 length equals 14 residues. With V trimmed by 0 bases and J by 6 bases, 5 bases remained unmatched. Here the CDR3 reads CASSLEGQSNGYTF. The CDR3 DNA sequence: TGCGCCAGCAGCTTGGAGGGACAGTCCAATGGCTACACCTTC.

This clonotype was counted at least ten times. The V call is TRBV24-1, the J call TRBJ2-5; 9 bases are a match to TRBD1. The germline CDR1 and CDR2 sequences are KGHDR and SFDVKD. This CDR3 is 15 amino acids long. The V and J ends lost 8 bases and 4 bases, in that order; junction bases with no gene match: 10. The CDR3 loop reads CATKPGDREGETQYF. The CDR3 DNA reads as TGTGCCACCAAACCAGGGGACAGGGAGGGAGAGACCCAGTACTTC.

The sample holds many counts of this clonotype. The chain links TRBV11-2 to TRBJ2-4, with a tentative D call TRBD2 (5 bases). Germline CDR1 SGHAT, CDR2 FQNNGV. With 4 bases removed from V and 10 bases from J, the gap between germline ends came to 17 bases. CDR3 length: 14 amino acids. CDR3 DNA sequence: TGTGCCAGCAGCTCGAACAAGGCGGGCCGAATTCAGTACTTC. It specifies CASSSNKAGRIQYF.

The table lists this clonotype with many counts. V gene TRBV28 combines with J gene TRBJ2-3; TRBD1 matches at 7 bases. The CDR3 loop spans 14 amino acids. The germline CDR1 and CDR2 sequences are MDHEN and SYDVKM. V lost 5 bases and J lost 0; bases outside the gene matches: 2. The CDR3 loop reads CASSPTGSTDTQYF. The DNA of the CDR3 is TGTGCCAGCAGTCCGACAGGGAGCACAGATACGCAGTATTTT.

This clonotype was observed many times. The chain employs TRBV5-1 and TRBJ2-3; TRBD1 is a possible D gene (5 bases). CDR1 SGHRS and CDR2 YFSETQ come from the germline V gene. The CDR3 is 13 residues long. The V end lost 0 bases, the J end lost 7 bases, and 9 bases lay between the germline ends. Written as DNA, the CDR3 is TGCGCCAGCAGCTTGGGAAGGGGTAATACGCAGTATTTT. It is translated as CASSLGRGNTQYF.

This clonotype has at least ten counts. The chain has TRBV2 and TRBJ2-7, with unresolved D. This CDR3 contains 9 residues. Germline lookup yields CDR1 SNHLY and CDR2 FYNNEI. CDR3 DNA sequence: TGTGCCAGCAGTGAGGTTCGGTGGGTC. The encoded protein is CASSEVRWV.

This clonotype was picked up many times. The chain couples TRBV5-1 to TRBJ2-7, with 9 bases lining up with TRBD2. The CDR3 is 17 amino acids. Germline CDR1 SGHRS, CDR2 YFSETQ. Losses at the gene ends were 0 bases for V and 4 bases for J; bases not matched to a gene: 11. The CDR3 DNA sequence: TGCGCCAGCAGCTTGGTCCGGTCTAGCGGGGATAATTACGAGCAGTACTTC. It codes for CASSLVRSSGDNYEQYF.

This chain connects TRBV27 to TRBJ2-3; possible D gene TRBD1, 6 bases. The CDR3 covers 13 residues. V was pared by 6 bases and J by 2 bases, with 9 bases between. CDR1 and CDR2 from the germline V gene are MNHEY and SMNVEV (reference sequence). The CDR3 loop is CASRRGHTDTQYF. The CDR3 coding sequence is TGTGCCAGCAGGAGGGGACACACAGATACGCAGTATTTT.

The sample holds many counts of this clonotype. The genes are TRBV12-3 or TRBV12-4 and TRBJ1-1; D is unclear. V lost 3 bases and J 1 base, leaving 3 bases between the germline ends. This CDR3 comprises 12 residues. The CDR3 sequence is CASSFQNTEAFF. The CDR3 coding sequence is TGTGCCAGCAGTTTTCAGAACACTGAAGCTTTCTTT.

The gene calls are TRBV28 and TRBJ2-3; the match to TRBD2 covers 7 bases. The CDR3 loop spans 16 amino acids. Germline lookup yields CDR1 MDHEN and CDR2 SYDVKM. The J segment lost 2 bases and the V segment lost 2 bases, leaving 7 bases of the junction unmatched. In DNA, the CDR3 is TGTGCCAGCAGTTTAATGGCTAGCGGAAACACAGATACGCAGTATTTT. Translated, it gives CASSLMASGNTDTQYF.

Regarding this clonotype: A much larger clone differs from this one at a single base, so this may be a read error. This chain links TRBV21-1 with TRBJ2-1; TRBD2, the table's D call, lacks a check against the DNA. TRBV21-1 is noted as a pseudogene. This CDR3 has 16 residues. The chain's CDR3 is CASSKVPTMAYNELFF. The CDR3 nucleotides read TGTGCCAGCAGCAAAGTCCCGACTATGGCCTACAATGAGCTGTTCTTC.

In its sample, this clonotype was seen a few times. The chain uses TRBV10-3 and TRBJ1-2, with D hard to call. Germline assignment: CDR1 ENHRY and CDR2 SYGVKD. The CDR3 totals 11 residues. V lost 5 bases, J lost 5 bases, and 6 bases lay in between. As DNA, the CDR3 is TGTGCCATCAGTTCGGGGTATGGCTACACCTTC. The encoded protein is CAISSGYGYTF.